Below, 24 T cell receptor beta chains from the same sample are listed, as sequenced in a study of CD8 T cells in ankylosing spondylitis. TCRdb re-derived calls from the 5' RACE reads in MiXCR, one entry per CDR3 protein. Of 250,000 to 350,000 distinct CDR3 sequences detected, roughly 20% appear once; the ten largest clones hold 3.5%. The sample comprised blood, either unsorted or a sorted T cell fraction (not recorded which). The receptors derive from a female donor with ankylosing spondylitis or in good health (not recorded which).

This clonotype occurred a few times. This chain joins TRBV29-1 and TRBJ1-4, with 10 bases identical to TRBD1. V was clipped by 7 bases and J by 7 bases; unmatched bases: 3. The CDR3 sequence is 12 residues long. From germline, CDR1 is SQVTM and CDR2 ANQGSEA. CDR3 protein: CSAGDRGEKLFF. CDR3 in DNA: TGCAGCGCCGGGGACAGGGGTGAAAAACTGTTTTTT.

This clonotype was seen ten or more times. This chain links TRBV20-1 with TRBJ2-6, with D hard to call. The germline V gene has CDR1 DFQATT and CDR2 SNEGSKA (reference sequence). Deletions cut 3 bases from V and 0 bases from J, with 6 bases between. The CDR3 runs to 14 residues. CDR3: CSARAHSGANVLTF. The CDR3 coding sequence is TGCAGTGCTAGGGCTCACTCTGGGGCCAACGTCCTGACTTTC.

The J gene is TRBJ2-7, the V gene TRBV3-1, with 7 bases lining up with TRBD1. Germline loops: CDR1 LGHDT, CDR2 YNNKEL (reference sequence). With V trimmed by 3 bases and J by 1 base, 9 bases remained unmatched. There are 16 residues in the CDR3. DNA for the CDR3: TGTGCCAGCAGCCAGACCCAAGGGGGCAGGTCCTACGAGCAGTACTTC. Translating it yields CASSQTQGGRSYEQYF.

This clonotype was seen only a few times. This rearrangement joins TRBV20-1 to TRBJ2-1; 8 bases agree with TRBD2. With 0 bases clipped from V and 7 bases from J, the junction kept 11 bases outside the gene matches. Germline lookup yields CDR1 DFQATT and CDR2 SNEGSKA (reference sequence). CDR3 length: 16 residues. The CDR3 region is CSARDLTGGTGNEQFF. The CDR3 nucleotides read TGCAGTGCTAGAGATCTAACGGGAGGGACGGGGAATGAGCAGTTCTTC.

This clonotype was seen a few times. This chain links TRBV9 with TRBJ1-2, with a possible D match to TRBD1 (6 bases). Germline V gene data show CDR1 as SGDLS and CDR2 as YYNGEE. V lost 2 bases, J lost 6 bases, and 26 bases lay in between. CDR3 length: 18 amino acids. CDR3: CASSVGPRRQDREDGYTF. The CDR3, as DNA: TGTGCCAGCAGCGTGGGCCCCCGCCGACAGGACCGGGAGGATGGCTACACCTTC.

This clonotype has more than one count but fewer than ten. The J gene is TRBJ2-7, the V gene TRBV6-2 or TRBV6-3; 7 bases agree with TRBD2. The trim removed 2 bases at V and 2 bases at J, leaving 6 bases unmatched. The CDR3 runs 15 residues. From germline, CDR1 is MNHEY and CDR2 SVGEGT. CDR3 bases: TGTGCCAGCAGTTACGGCGCGGGGGAAACCTACGAGCAGTACTTC. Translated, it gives CASSYGAGETYEQYF.

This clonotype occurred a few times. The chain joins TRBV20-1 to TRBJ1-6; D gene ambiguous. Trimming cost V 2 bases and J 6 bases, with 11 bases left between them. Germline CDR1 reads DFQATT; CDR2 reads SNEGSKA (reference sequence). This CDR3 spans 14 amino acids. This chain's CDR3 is CSARLGLVNSPLHF. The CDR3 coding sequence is TGCAGTGCTAGATTAGGCTTGGTTAATTCACCCCTCCACTTT.

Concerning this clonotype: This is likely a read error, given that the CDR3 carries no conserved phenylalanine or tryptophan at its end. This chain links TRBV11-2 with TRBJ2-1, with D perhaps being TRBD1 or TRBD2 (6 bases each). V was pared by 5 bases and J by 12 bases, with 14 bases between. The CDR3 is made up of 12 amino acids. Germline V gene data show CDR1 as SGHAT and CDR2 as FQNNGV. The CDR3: CASSTLGGSQFC. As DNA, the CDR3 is TGTGCCAGCAGCACGCTGGGGGGCTCGCAGTTCTGC.

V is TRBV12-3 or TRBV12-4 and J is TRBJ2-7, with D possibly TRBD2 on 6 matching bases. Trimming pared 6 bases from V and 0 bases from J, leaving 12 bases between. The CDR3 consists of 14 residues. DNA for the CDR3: TGTGCCAGCAGCGCCTTTAGCGGCTCCTACGAGCAGTACTTC. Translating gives CASSAFSGSYEQYF.

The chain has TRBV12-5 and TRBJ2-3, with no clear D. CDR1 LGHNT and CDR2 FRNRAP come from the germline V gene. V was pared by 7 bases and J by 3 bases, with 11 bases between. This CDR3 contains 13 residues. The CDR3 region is CASAAKGTDTQYF. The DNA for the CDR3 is TGTGCTAGTGCGGCCAAAGGGACAGATACGCAGTATTTT.

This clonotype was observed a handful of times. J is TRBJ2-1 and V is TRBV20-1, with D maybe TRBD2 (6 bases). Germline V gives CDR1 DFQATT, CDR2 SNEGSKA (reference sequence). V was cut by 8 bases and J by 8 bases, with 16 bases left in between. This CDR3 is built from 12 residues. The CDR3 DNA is TGCAGTCCTCAGGCGGGGTTGGATGAGCAGTTCTTC. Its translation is CSPQAGLDEQFF.

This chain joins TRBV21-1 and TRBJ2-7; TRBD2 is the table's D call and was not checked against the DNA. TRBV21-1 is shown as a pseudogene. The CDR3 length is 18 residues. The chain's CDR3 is CASSKALPGLATTYEQYF. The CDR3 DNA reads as TGTGCCAGCAGCAAAGCCCTACCGGGACTAGCGACGACCTACGAGCAGTACTTC.

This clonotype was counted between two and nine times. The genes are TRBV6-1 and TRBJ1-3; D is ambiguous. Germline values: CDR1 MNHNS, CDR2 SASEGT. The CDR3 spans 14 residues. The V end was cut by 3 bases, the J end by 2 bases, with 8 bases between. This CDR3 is CASSEAWAGNTIYF. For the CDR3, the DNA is TGTGCCAGCAGTGAGGCTTGGGCTGGAAACACCATATATTTT.

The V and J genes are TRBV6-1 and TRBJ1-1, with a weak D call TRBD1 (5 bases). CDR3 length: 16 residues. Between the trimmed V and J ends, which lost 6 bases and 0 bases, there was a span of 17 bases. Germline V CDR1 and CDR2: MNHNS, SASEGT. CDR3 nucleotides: TGTGCCAGCAGGTCGGCCTCTTCAGGGATGAACACTGAAGCTTTCTTT. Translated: CASRSASSGMNTEAFF.

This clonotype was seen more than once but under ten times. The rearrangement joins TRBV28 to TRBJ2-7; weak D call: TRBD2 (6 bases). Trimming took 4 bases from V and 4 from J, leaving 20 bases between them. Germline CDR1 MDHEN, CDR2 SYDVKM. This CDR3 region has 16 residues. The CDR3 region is CASSSRQSPRGYEQYF. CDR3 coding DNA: TGTGCCAGCAGTTCCAGACAGTCCCCTCGGGGGTACGAGCAGTACTTC.

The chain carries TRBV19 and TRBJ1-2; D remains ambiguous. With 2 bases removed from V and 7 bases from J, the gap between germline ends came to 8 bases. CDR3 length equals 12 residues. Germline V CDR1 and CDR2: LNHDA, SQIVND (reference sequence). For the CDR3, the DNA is TGTGCCAGTAGTATAACGGCGGTTGGCTACACCTTC. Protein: CASSITAVGYTF.

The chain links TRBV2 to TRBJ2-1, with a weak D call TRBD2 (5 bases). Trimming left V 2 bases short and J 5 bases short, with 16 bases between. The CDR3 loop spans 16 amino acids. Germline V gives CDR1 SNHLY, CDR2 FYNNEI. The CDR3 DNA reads TGTGCCAGCAGTGAACGGGGTGGTAGTTTCAACAATGAGCAGTTCTTC. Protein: CASSERGGSFNNEQFF.

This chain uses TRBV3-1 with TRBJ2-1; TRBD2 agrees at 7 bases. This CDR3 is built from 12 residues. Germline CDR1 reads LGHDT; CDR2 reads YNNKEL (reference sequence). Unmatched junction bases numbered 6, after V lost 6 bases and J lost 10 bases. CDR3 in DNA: TGTGCCAGCAGGCGGTCCGGGGGGGAGCAGTTCTTC. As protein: CASRRSGGEQFF.

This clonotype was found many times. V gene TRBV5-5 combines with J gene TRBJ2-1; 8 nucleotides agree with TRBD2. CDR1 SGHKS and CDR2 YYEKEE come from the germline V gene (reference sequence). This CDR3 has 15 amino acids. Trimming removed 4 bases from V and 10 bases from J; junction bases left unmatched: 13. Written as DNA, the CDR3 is TGTGCCAGCAGCCTCACTAGCGGAGGAGGGGCCGAGCAGTTCTTC. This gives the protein CASSLTSGGGAEQFF.

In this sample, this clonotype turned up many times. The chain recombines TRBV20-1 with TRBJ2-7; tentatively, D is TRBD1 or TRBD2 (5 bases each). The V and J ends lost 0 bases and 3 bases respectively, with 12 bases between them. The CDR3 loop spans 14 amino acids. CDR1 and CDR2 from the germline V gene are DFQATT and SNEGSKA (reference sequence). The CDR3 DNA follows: TGCAGTGCTAGAGAAAGAGGGGCGATCTACGAGCAGTACTTC. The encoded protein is CSARERGAIYEQYF.

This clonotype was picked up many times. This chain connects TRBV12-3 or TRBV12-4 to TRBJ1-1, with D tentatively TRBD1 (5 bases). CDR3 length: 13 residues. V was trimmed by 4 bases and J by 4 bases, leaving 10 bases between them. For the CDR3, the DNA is TGTGCCAGCAGTTCCCTCGGGACCACTGAAGCTTTCTTT. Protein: CASSSLGTTEAFF.

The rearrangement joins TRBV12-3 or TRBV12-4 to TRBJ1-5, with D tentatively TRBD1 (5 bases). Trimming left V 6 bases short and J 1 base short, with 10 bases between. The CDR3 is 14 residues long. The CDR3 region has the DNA TGTGCCAGCAGGGGGGTAGGGAGCAATCAGCCCCAGCATTTT. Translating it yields CASRGVGSNQPQHF.

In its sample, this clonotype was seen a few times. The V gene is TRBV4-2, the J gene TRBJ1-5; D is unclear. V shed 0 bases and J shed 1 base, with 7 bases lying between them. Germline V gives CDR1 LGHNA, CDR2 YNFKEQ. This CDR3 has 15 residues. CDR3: CASSQERSSNQPQHF. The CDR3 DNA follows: TGTGCCAGCAGCCAAGAACGGTCCAGCAATCAGCCCCAGCATTTT.

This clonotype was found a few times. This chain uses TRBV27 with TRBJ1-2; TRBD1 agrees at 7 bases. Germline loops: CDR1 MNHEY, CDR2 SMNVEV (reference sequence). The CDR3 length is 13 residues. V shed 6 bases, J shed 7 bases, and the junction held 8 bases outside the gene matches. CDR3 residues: CASSVDREGGYTF. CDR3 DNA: TGTGCCAGCAGCGTAGACAGGGAGGGTGGCTACACCTTC.